This TCR beta chain was profiled in a study of blood T cell repertoires in COVID-19. Study information: The study drew acute and convalescent COVID-19 samples from the United States, Italy and Spain. T cells, B-cell-depleted T cells, or PBMCs supplied cDNA or gDNA.

Germline CDR1 LNHDA, CDR2 SQIVND (reference sequence). The ends were cut back, 8 bases at V and 3 bases at J, with 19 bases in the middle. The CDR3 totals 15 residues. As processed by the authors: Amplifying reference gene primers gave estimates of nucleated cell counts. Produced via immunoSEQ multiplex PCR; TCRdb's table is partial and in-frame only. V and J calls and clone size are given by that table; D and trimming were obtained from the DNA. The sample lists more than 95,000 clones, around 85% occurring once. The sequence was obtained from a woman older than 75 with active or convalescent COVID-19. Material: peripheral blood. The V call is TRBV19, the J call TRBJ1-1; D unresolved. For the CDR3, the DNA is TGTGCCAGTGTTGAAGGGCGTGGGCGGGACACTGAAGCTTTCTTT. Its protein is CASVEGRGRDTEAFF. Using reference TRBV19 and TRBJ1-1 for the parts outside the CDR3, the full variable domain is DGGITQSPKYLFRKEGQNVTLSCEQNLNHDAMYWYRQDPGQGLRLIYYSQIVNDFQKGDIAEGYSVSREKKESFPLTVTSAQKNPTAFYLCASVEGRGRDTEAFFGQGTRLTVV.